This TCR beta chain was identified in a study of blood T cell repertoires in COVID-19. Adults between roughly 18 and 89 years of age took part from under 30 US areas. Per germline, CDR1 SGHKS and CDR2 YYEKEE (reference sequence). Trimming removed 0 bases from V and 6 bases from J; junction bases left unmatched: 8. The CDR3 is 16 amino acids. The repertoire was sequenced with immunoSEQ multiplex PCR; TCRdb's copy has only in-frame clones and lacks some. The table has 230,000 or so clones, around 88% seen once. This chain connects TRBV5-5 to TRBJ2-1; 8 nucleotides match TRBD1. This TCR was recovered from a woman aged 45 to 65 with acute COVID-19. Sequencing was performed on PBMCs or T cells enriched from blood (not recorded which). CDR3 sequence reads: CASSLADRAQGNEQFF. DNA of the CDR3: TGTGCCAGCAGCTTGGCGGACAGGGCTCAAGGCAATGAGCAGTTCTTC.